These 9 T cell receptor beta chains originate from one sample sequenced in a study of CD8+ T cells in alopecia areata. The treatment: oral pan-JAK inhibitor, 5-10 mg twice daily. Reverse transcribed after extraction, RNA yielded cDNA as the sequencing template. This table comes from immunoSEQ multiplex PCR, and its TCRdb copy is limited to in-frame clones, with some not included. The sample includes more than 130,000 clones, 80% to 90% of them seen just once. The source was CD8+ T cells sorted from blood, collected at week 4, from a patient treated with tofacitinib. These receptors all come from a human donor with alopecia areata.

The rearrangement joins TRBV4-3 to TRBJ2-5, with TRBD1 matching over 7 bases. The CDR3 runs 15 residues. Germline CDR1 and CDR2: LGHNA and YSLEER. V shed 4 bases and J 3 bases; nucleotides not matched to a gene: 8. The CDR3, as DNA: TGCGCCAGCAGCCGCATCGACAGGGCCGAAGAGACCCAGTACTTC. As protein: CASSRIDRAEETQYF.

The rearrangement links TRBV25-1 to TRBJ2-7; the match to TRBD1 covers 10 bases. Germline trimming cut 8 bases from V and 6 bases from J; bases unmatched to any gene: 7. Per germline, CDR1 MGHDK and CDR2 SYGVNS. The CDR3 totals 13 residues. CDR3: CASRGQGLSEQYF. CDR3 bases: TGTGCCAGCCGGGGACAGGGGTTATCCGAGCAGTACTTC.

This rearrangement joins TRBV14 to TRBJ2-3; D remains unclear. CDR1 SGHDN and CDR2 FVKESK come from the germline V gene. The CDR3 is made up of 14 amino acids. V lost 0 bases, J lost 0 bases, and 4 bases lay in between. Here the CDR3 DNA reads TGTGCCAGCAGCCAAGACGCTAGCACAGATACGCAGTATTTT. Encoded protein: CASSQDASTDTQYF.

The CDR3 reads CASSQSSCDTEAFF. CDR3 DNA: TGCGCCAGCAGTCAATCGAGCTGTGACACTGAAGCTTTCTTT. The V gene is TRBV23-1, the J gene TRBJ1-1; D unresolved. TRBV23-1 falls under the ORF class, with uncertain function. The CDR3 has 14 residues. V lost 0 bases to trimming and J lost 3 bases, with 8 bases between them.

This clone has just a few counts. CDR3 DNA sequence: TGTGCCAGTAGTATCTTACCTAGCGGTGCAAATGAGCAGTTCTTC. Its protein product is CASSILPSGANEQFF. The chain joins TRBV19 to TRBJ2-1; 7 bases are shared with TRBD2. Germline CDR1 LNHDA, CDR2 SQIVND (reference sequence). The trim removed 3 bases at V and 7 bases at J, leaving 9 bases unmatched. This CDR3 is 15 amino acids long.

A single count supports this clone. V usage is TRBV14 and J usage is TRBJ2-7; 8 nucleotides align to TRBD2. The V gene end was trimmed by 1 base and the J gene end by 2 bases; junction bases not matched to a gene: 7. The CDR3 covers 16 residues. Germline CDR1 SGHDN, CDR2 FVKESK. CDR3 coding DNA: TGTGCCAGCAGCCAAGTTAGCGGGGCCCTCGCCTACGAGCAGTACTTC. Translation gives CASSQVSGALAYEQYF.

The gene calls are TRBV10-3 and TRBJ1-6; 8 bases are shared with TRBD1. The CDR3 length is 15 residues. CDR1 and CDR2 (germline): ENHRY, SYGVKD. V was clipped by 5 bases and J by 7 bases; unmatched bases: 7. The CDR3 loop reads CAISPRTGWNSPLHF. For the CDR3, the DNA is TGTGCCATCAGTCCCAGGACAGGGTGGAATTCACCCCTCCACTTT.

Only a few counts were recorded for this clone. The chain links TRBV7-9 to TRBJ2-7, with D possibly being TRBD1 or TRBD2 (5 bases each). Germline V gene lookup returns CDR1 SEHNR and CDR2 FQNEAQ (reference sequence). The CDR3 sequence is 11 residues long. The germline V and J ends were trimmed by 5 bases and 7 bases, with 9 bases remaining between them. The CDR3, as DNA: TGTGCCAGCAGCCCGGGGCGGGAGCAGTACTTC. This codes for CASSPGREQYF.

The V and J genes are TRBV6-5 and TRBJ2-3, with D perhaps TRBD2 (7 bases). The length of the CDR3 is 15 residues. V gave up 6 bases and J gave up 4 bases, with 17 bases separating them. The germline gives CDR1 MNHEY, CDR2 SVGAGI. The CDR3 sequence is CASRGGTIRADTQYF. The CDR3, as DNA: TGTGCCAGCAGAGGGGGGACTATAAGGGCAGATACGCAGTATTTT.